This TCR beta chain was sequenced during a study of radiotherapy plus CTLA-4 blockade in lung cancer. Study information: Objective responses emerged in 15% to 20% of patients, and 31% attained disease control. Study results and caveats: In blood, TCR clones derived from the tumor expanded after radiotherapy plus ipilimumab.

V lost 4 bases, J lost 2 bases, and 8 bases stayed unmatched. The length of the CDR3 is 16 residues. CDR1 and CDR2 from the germline V gene are MDHEN and SYDVKM. This clone was seen a handful of times. What it recognizes is unknown. Focal radiation plus CTLA-4 blockade with ipilimumab was administered to patients who had chemo-refractory metastatic non-small-cell lung cancer. Method: immunoSEQ multiplex PCR; TCRdb's copy keeps in-frame clones and lacks some. The table has approximately 100,000 clones, roughly 84% seen once. This TCR was sampled from a human donor with non-small cell lung cancer that progressed on radiotherapy plus ipilimumab. Some clones in this sample may be carry-over from other donors' samples. V and J are TRBV28 and TRBJ1-5, with TRBD1 identical over 7 bases. Source: peripheral blood, taken from a patient treated with radiotherapy plus ipilimumab. The CDR3 nucleotides read TGTGCCAGCAGTTCGACAGGGTATGTAGGCAATCAGCCCCAGCATTTT. This codes for CASSSTGYVGNQPQHF.